The rows below give T cell receptor beta chains drawn from one sample of a study of T cell repertoires in aging, cancer and after chemotherapy. TCRdb re-analysed the multiplex PCR reads in MiXCR, keeping a single row per CDR3 protein. The table has approximately 18,000 distinct CDR3 sequences, 45% to 55% seen once. The sequencing input was blood. The source is a human donor in good health. Both conserved end residues are part of each CDR3. A D gene is named only where the DNA matches it firmly. Clone size is shown for a subset of rows, as once, few, many or a class of expanded clone.

CDR3nt	CDR3aa	j_gene	abundance	v_gene	d_gene
TGTGCCAGTAAAAGGACAGGGGAAAGTTCACCCCTCCACTTT	CASKRTGESSPLHF	TRBJ1-6	few	TRBV19	TRBD1
TGTGCCAGCAAATCCCCACTAGCGGTAAACACCGGGGAGCTGTTTTTT	CASKSPLAVNTGELFF	TRBJ2-2	-	TRBV6-2/TRBV6-3	TRBD2
TGCAGCGTTGAAGACCCACAGGGGGAGAACTACGAGCAGTACTTC	CSVEDPQGENYEQYF	TRBJ2-7	-	TRBV29-1	TRBD1
TGTGCCAGCAGGAAGGGAGTAGCGGGAACCGGGGAGCTGTTTTTT	CASRKGVAGTGELFF	TRBJ2-2	-	TRBV6-1	TRBD2
TGTGCCAGCAGCCCTCCCGGGGATCGCAATGAGCAGTTCTTC	CASSPPGDRNEQFF	TRBJ2-1	-	TRBV7-3	-
TGTGCCAGCAGTTCCGCCTCAGGGGACGAGCAGTACTTC	CASSSASGDEQYF	TRBJ2-7	-	TRBV12-3/TRBV12-4	-
TGTGCCAGTAGTATCTTCTTGGGCAGGGTGGCACCAGAGACCCAGTACTTC	CASSIFLGRVAPETQYF	TRBJ2-5	-	TRBV19	-
TGTGCCAGCAGTTTAGCGGGGGGGCGTTTACCCCTCCACTTT	CASSLAGGRLPLHF	TRBJ1-6	-	TRBV27	-
TGTGCCAGCAGGACAGGACTAGCAGGCCCCGATACGCAGTATTTT	CASRTGLAGPDTQYF	TRBJ2-3	-	TRBV6-1	TRBD2
TGTGCCAGCTCACCAGACTTACTAGCGGTGAACACCGGGGAGCTGTTTTTT	CASSPDLLAVNTGELFF	TRBJ2-2	few	TRBV18	TRBD2